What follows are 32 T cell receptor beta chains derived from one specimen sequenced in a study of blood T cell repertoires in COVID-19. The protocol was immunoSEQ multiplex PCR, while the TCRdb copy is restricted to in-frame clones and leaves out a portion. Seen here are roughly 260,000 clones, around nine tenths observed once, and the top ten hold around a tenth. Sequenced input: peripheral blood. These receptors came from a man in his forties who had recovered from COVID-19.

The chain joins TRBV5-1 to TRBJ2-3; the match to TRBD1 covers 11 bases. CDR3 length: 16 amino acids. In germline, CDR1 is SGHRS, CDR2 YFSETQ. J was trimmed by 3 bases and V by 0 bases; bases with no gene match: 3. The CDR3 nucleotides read TGCGCCAGCAGCTTGGTGGACAGGGGGCGGACAGATACGCAGTATTTT. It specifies CASSLVDRGRTDTQYF.

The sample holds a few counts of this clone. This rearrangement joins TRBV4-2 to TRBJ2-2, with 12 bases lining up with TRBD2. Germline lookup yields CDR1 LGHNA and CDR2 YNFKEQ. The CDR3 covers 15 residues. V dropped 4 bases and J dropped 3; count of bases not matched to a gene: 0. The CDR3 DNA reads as TGTGCCAGCAGCCGACTAGCGGGAGACACCGGGGAGCTGTTTTTT. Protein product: CASSRLAGDTGELFF.

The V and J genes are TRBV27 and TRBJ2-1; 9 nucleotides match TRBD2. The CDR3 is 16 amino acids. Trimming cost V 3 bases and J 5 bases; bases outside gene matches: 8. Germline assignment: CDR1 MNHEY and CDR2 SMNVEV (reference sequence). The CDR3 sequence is CASSFLVLAGNNEQFF. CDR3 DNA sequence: TGTGCCAGCAGTTTTCTTGTCCTAGCGGGAAACAATGAGCAGTTCTTC.

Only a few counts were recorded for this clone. The CDR3 spells CATSSVGLADFLEQFF. DNA of the CDR3: TGTGCCACCAGCAGTGTAGGACTAGCGGACTTTTTGGAGCAGTTCTTC. This chain connects TRBV15 to TRBJ2-1; TRBD2 aligns across 10 bases. The V and J ends lost 3 bases and 10 bases, in that order; junction bases with no gene match: 12. This CDR3 has 16 amino acids. The germline V gene has CDR1 LNHNV and CDR2 YYDKDF (reference sequence).

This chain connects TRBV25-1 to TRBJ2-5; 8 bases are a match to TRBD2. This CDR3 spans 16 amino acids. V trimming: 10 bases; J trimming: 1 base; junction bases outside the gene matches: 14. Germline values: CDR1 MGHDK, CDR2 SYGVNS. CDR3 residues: CATRKDSGTPQETQYF. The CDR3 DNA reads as TGTGCCACCAGAAAGGATAGCGGGACACCCCAAGAGACCCAGTACTTC. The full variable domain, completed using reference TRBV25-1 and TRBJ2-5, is EADIYQTPRYLVIGTGKKITLECSQTMGHDKMYWYQQDPGMELHLIHYSYGVNSTEKGDLSSESTVSRIRTEHFPLTLESARPSHTSQYLCATRKDSGTPQETQYFGPGTRLLVL.

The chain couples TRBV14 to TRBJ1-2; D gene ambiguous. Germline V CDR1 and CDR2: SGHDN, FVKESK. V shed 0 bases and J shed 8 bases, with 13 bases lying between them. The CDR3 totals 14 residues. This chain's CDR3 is CASSQDQLAVGYTF. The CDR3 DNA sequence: TGTGCCAGCAGCCAAGATCAGTTGGCAGTCGGCTACACCTTC.

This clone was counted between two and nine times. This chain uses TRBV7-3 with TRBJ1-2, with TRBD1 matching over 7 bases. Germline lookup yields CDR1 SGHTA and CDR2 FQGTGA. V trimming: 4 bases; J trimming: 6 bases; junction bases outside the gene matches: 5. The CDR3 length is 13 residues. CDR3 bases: TGTGCCAGCAGCTCGCCGGGACAGCATGGCTACACCTTC. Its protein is CASSSPGQHGYTF.

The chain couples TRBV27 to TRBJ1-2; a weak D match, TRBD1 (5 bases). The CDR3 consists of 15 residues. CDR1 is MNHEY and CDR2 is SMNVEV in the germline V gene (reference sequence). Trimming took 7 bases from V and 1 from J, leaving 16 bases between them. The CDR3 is CASTRDRRLNYGYTF. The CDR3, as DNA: TGTGCCAGCACCCGCGACAGACGACTTAACTATGGCTACACCTTC.

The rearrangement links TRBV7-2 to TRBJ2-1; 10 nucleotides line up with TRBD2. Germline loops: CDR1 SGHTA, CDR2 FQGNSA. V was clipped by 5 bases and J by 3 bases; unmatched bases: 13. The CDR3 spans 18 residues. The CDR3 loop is CASSPLGLAGEDYNEQFF. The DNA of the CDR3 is TGTGCCAGCAGCCCGCTTGGGCTAGCGGGAGAGGACTACAATGAGCAGTTCTTC.

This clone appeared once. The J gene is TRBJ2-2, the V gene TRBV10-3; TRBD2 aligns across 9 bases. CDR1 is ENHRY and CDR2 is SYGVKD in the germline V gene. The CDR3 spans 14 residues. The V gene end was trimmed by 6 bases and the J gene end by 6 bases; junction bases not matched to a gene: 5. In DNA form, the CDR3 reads TGTGCCATCAGCAACAGACTAGCGGCCGGGGAGCTGTTTTTT. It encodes CAISNRLAAGELFF.

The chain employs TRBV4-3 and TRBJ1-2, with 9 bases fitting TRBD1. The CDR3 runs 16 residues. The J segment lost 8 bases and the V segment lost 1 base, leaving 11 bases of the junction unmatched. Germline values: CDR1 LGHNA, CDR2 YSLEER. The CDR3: CASSQVTGTGRSGYTF. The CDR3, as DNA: TGCGCCAGCAGCCAAGTGACCGGGACAGGGAGATCCGGCTACACCTTC.

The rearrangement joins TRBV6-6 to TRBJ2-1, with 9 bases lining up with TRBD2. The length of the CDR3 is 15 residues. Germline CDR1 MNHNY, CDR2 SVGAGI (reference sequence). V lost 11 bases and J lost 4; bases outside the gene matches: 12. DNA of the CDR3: TGTGCCTCCACACAATCGACTAGCGGATACAATGAGCAGTTCTTC. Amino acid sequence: CASTQSTSGYNEQFF.

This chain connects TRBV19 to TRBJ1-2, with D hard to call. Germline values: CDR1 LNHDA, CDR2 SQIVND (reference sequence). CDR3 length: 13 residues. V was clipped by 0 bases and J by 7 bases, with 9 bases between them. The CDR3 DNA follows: TGTGCCAGTAGTATAGAGCAGGTACCTGGCTACACCTTC. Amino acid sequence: CASSIEQVPGYTF.

The CDR3: CASSLGSGITEAFF. DNA for the CDR3: TGTGCCAGCAGCTTAGGAAGTGGCATCACTGAAGCTTTCTTT. This chain uses TRBV7-2 with TRBJ1-1; D is uncertain. Germline V gives CDR1 SGHTA, CDR2 FQGNSA. The CDR3 is made up of 14 amino acids. Trimming removed 1 base from V and 4 bases from J, with 10 bases in between.

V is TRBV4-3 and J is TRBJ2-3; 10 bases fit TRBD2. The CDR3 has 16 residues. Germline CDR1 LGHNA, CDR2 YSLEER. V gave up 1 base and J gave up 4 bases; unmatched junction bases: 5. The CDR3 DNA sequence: TGCGCCAGCAGCCAAGCCCCTAGCGGGAGTTCAGATACGCAGTATTTT. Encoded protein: CASSQAPSGSSDTQYF.

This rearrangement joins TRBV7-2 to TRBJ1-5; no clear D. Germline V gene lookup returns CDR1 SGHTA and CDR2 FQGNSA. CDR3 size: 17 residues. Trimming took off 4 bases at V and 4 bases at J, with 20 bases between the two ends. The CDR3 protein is CASSSEPRRRWNQPQHF. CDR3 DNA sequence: TGTGCCAGCAGCTCCGAGCCCCGACGGAGGTGGAATCAGCCCCAGCATTTT. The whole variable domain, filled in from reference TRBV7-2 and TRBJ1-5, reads GAGVSQSPSNKVTEKGKDVELRCDPISGHTALYWYRQSLGQGLEFLIYFQGNSAPDKSGLPSDRFSAERTGGSVSTLTIQRTQQEDSAVYLCASSSEPRRRWNQPQHFGDGTRLSIL.

CDR3 sequence (DNA): TGTGCCAGCTCACCCACCCAGGGGGCCCATCGCTACACCTTC. It yields the protein CASSPTQGAHRYTF. The rearrangement links TRBV18 to TRBJ1-2, with 8 bases identical to TRBD1. This CDR3 region has 14 residues. Unmatched junction bases numbered 9, after V lost 3 bases and J lost 9 bases. From germline, CDR1 is KGHSH and CDR2 LQKENI. Combining the CDR3 with reference TRBV18 and TRBJ1-2 gives the whole variable domain NAGVMQNPRHLVRRRGQEARLRCSPMKGHSHVYWYRQLPEEGLKFMVYLQKENIIDESGMPKERFSAEFPKEGPSILRIQQVVRGDSAAYFCASSPTQGAHRYTFGSGTRLTVV.

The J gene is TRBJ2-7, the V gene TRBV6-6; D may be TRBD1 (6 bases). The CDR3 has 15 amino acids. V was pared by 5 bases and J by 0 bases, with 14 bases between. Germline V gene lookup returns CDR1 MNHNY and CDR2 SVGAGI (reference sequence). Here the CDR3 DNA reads TGTGCCAGCAGTCTTAACAGGGTTGTCTCCTACGAGCAGTACTTC. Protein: CASSLNRVVSYEQYF.

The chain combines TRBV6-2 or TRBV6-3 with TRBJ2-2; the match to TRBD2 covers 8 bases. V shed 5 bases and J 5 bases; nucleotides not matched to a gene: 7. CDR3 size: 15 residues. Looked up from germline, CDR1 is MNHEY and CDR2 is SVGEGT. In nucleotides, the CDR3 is TGTGCCAGCAGTCCAAGCGGGAGAGGAACCGGGGAGCTGTTTTTT. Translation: CASSPSGRGTGELFF.

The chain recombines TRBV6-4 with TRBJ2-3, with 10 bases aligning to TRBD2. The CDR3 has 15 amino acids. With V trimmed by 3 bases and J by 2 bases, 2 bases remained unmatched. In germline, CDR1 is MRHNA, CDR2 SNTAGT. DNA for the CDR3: TGTGCCAGCAGTGAAGGGACTAGCGACACAGATACGCAGTATTTT. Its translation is CASSEGTSDTDTQYF.

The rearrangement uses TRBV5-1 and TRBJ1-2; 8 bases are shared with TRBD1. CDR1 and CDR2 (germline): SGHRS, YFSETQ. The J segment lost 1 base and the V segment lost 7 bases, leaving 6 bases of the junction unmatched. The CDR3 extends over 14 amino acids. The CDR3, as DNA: TGCGCCAGCTACGACAGGGGCGATAACTATGGCTACACCTTC. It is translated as CASYDRGDNYGYTF.

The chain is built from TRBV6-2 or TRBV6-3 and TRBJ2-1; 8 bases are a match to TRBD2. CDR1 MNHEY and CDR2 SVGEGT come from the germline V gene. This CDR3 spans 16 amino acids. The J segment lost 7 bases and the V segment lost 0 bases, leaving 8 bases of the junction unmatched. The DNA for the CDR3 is TGTGCCAGCAGTTACTCGACCGGGGGGGGCGTAAATGAGCAGTTCTTC. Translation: CASSYSTGGGVNEQFF.

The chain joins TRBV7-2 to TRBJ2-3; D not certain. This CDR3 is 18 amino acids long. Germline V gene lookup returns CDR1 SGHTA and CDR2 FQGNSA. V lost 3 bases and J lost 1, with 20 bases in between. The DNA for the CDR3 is TGTGCCAGCAGCTTTGAAGCTGCTCGTTCTCTGCGCACAGATACGCAGTATTTT. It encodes CASSFEAARSLRTDTQYF.

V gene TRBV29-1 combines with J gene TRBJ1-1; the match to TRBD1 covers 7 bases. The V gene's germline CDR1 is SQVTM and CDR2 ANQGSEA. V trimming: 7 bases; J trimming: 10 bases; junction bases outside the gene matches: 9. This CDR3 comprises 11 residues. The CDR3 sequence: CSAVTDRIAFF. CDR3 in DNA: TGCAGCGCTGTTACGGACAGGATAGCTTTCTTT.

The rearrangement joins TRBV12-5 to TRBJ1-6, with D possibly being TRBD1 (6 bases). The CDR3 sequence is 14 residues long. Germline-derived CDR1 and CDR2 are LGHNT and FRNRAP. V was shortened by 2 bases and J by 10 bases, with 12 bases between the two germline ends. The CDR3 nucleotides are TGTGCTAGTGGTTTGCTACAGGGTAGGTCACCCCTCCACTTT. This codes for CASGLLQGRSPLHF.

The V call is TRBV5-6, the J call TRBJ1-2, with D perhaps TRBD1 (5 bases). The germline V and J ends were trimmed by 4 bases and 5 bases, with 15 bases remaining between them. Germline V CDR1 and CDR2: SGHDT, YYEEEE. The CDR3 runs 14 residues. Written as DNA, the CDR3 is TGTGCCAGCAGCCGCGGGGGTTCAAAGTATGGCTACACCTTC. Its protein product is CASSRGGSKYGYTF.

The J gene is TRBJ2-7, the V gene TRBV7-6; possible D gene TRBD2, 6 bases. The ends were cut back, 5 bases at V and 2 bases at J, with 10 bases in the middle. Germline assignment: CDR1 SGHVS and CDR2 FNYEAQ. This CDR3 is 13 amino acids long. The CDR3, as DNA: TGTGCCAGCAGCGTGGGACTCGCCTACGAGCAGTACTTC. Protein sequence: CASSVGLAYEQYF.

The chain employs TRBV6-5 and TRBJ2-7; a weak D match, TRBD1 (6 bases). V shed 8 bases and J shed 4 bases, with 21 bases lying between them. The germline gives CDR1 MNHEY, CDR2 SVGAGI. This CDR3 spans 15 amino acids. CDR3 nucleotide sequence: TGTGCCAGCCACCCTTGGTCAGGACAGATGTACGAGCAGTACTTC. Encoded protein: CASHPWSGQMYEQYF.

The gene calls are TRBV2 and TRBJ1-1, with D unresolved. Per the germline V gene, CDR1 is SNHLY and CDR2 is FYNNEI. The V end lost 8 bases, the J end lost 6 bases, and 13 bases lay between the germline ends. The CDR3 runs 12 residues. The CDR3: CASALGGPEAFF. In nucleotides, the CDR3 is TGTGCCAGCGCCTTGGGCGGGCCTGAAGCTTTCTTT.

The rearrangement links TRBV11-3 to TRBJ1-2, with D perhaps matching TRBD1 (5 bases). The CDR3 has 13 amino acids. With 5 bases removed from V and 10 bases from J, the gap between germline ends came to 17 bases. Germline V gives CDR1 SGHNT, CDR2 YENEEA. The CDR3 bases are TGTGCCAGCAGCAAGGGATCCGGCAGGGACTACACCTTC. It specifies CASSKGSGRDYTF.

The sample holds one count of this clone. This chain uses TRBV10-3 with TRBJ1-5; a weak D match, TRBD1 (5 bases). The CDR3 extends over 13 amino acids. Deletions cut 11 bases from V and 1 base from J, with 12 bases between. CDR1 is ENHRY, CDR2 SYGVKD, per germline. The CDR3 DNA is TGTGCCGCGGGGCAGGGCAGCAATCAGCCCCAGCATTTT. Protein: CAAGQGSNQPQHF.

This CDR3 is CASSSGTAASYEQYF. CDR3 sequence (DNA): TGTGCCAGCAGCTCCGGGACAGCCGCTTCCTACGAGCAGTACTTC. The V and J genes are TRBV5-4 and TRBJ2-7; 7 bases fit TRBD1. The CDR3 is 15 residues long. CDR1 SGHNT and CDR2 YYREEE come from the germline V gene (reference sequence). The junction had 7 bases not matched to a gene; V was cut back by 3 bases and J by 1 base.